What follows are 10 T cell receptor beta chains derived from one specimen sequenced in a study of T cell responses to AZD1222 COVID-19 vaccine. The protocol was immunoSEQ multiplex PCR, while the TCRdb copy is restricted to in-frame clones and leaves out a portion. The sample has about 80,000 clones; roughly 88% are singletons. The specimen was peripheral blood, collected 28 days after the second AZD1222 dose. The receptors derive from an adult who received the AZD1222 COVID-19 vaccine.

This chain uses TRBV2 with TRBJ1-5, with TRBD1 identical over 9 bases. CDR1 and CDR2 (germline): SNHLY, FYNNEI. This CDR3 region has 13 residues. The ends lost 6 bases at V and 5 bases at J; junction bases unmatched: 2. CDR3 DNA: TGTGCCAGCAGCTGGGACAGGGATCAGCCCCAGCATTTT. This translates into CASSWDRDQPQHF.

The rearrangement joins TRBV6-4 to TRBJ2-3; 9 bases agree with TRBD1. V lost 0 bases, J lost 6 bases, and 4 bases stayed unmatched. The CDR3 extends over 15 amino acids. CDR1 MRHNA and CDR2 SNTAGT come from the germline V gene. The CDR3, as DNA: TGTGCCAGCAGTGACTCCGCACAGGGGGCCGATACGCAGTATTTT. It specifies CASSDSAQGADTQYF.

This clone appeared once. The J gene is TRBJ1-6, the V gene TRBV18, with D maybe TRBD1 (6 bases). Per the germline V gene, CDR1 is KGHSH and CDR2 is LQKENI. The length of the CDR3 is 14 residues. Trimming took 3 bases from V and 5 from J, leaving 8 bases between them. CDR3 region: CASSPRGNNSPLHF. As DNA, the CDR3 is TGTGCCAGCTCACCCAGGGGAAATAATTCACCCCTCCACTTT. Full variable domain (outside the CDR3, taken from reference TRBV18 and TRBJ1-6): NAGVMQNPRHLVRRRGQEARLRCSPMKGHSHVYWYRQLPEEGLKFMVYLQKENIIDESGMPKERFSAEFPKEGPSILRIQQVVRGDSAAYFCASSPRGNNSPLHFGNGTRLTVT.

This chain joins TRBV21-1 and TRBJ2-6; the table's D gene call, TRBD2, was not cross checked with the DNA. TRBV21-1 is deemed a pseudogene. There are 16 residues in the CDR3. The CDR3 loop is CATHSREGSGANVLTF. For the CDR3, the DNA is TGTGCCACTCACTCCAGAGAGGGCTCTGGGGCCAACGTCCTGACTTTC.

The gene calls are TRBV18 and TRBJ1-1; 7 nucleotides match TRBD1. Germline lookup yields CDR1 KGHSH and CDR2 LQKENI. Trimming cost V 2 bases and J 6 bases; bases outside gene matches: 3. The CDR3 spans 13 residues. CDR3 sequence: CASSPGTGAEAFF. The CDR3 DNA reads as TGTGCCAGCTCACCAGGCACAGGGGCTGAAGCTTTCTTT.

This CDR3 is CASSLRTSGHYNEQFF. The CDR3, as DNA: TGTGCCAGCAGCCTCCGGACTAGCGGGCACTACAATGAGCAGTTCTTC. This chain joins TRBV11-3 and TRBJ2-1, with 11 bases lining up with TRBD2. The V gene end was trimmed by 5 bases and the J gene end by 3 bases; junction bases not matched to a gene: 6. The CDR3 has 16 residues. Germline assignment: CDR1 SGHNT and CDR2 YENEEA.

This chain links TRBV4-2 with TRBJ2-1; the match to TRBD1 covers 7 bases. The CDR3 extends over 14 amino acids. Germline values: CDR1 LGHNA, CDR2 YNFKEQ. J lost 6 bases, V lost 6 bases, and 8 bases had no gene match. The CDR3 sequence is CASRPGTVVNEQFF. CDR3 DNA: TGTGCCAGCAGGCCCGGGACAGTAGTCAATGAGCAGTTCTTC.

The rearrangement uses TRBV18 and TRBJ2-7; D remains ambiguous. The germline V gene has CDR1 KGHSH and CDR2 LQKENI. The CDR3 is 13 residues long. V lost 0 bases and J lost 3, with 6 bases in between. CDR3 coding DNA: TGTGCCAGCTCACCACCACCCCTCTACGAGCAGTACTTC. Protein sequence: CASSPPPLYEQYF.

For the CDR3, the DNA is TGCGCCAGCAGCCATGGACAGGGGAAAACTAATGAAAAACTGTTTTTT. Its translation: CASSHGQGKTNEKLFF. The rearrangement uses TRBV4-1 and TRBJ1-4; 9 bases are a match to TRBD1. J gave up 1 base and V 3 bases, and 3 bases lay outside the gene matches. Germline CDR1 MGHRA, CDR2 YSYEKL. The CDR3 spans 16 residues.

The chain uses TRBV3-1 (or the pseudogene TRBV3-2) and TRBJ1-1; D gene uncertain. V was pared by 0 bases and J by 0 bases, with 8 bases between. The length of the CDR3 is 15 residues. Germline loops: CDR1 LGHDT, CDR2 YNNKEL (reference sequence). CDR3: CASSQEFSLNTEAFF. Here the CDR3 DNA reads TGTGCCAGCAGCCAAGAATTTTCTCTGAACACTGAAGCTTTCTTT.